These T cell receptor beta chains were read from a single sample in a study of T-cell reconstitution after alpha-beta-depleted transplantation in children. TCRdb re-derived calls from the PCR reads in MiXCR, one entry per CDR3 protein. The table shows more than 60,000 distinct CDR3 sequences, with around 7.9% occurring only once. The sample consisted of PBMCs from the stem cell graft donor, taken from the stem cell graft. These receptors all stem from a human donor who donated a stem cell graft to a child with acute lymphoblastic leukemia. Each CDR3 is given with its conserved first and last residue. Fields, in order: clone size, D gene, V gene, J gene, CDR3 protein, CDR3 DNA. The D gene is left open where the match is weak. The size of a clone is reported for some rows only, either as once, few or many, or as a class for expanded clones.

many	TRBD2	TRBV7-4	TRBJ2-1	CASSFNQREGPTSEQFF	TGTGCCAGCAGCTTTAACCAGCGGGAGGGCCCTACCTCTGAGCAGTTCTTC
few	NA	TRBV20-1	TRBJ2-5	CSATHRLRGAGETQYF	TGCAGTGCTACCCACCGTTTGAGGGGAGCGGGAGAGACCCAGTACTTC
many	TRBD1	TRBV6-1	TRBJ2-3	CASSPHGTGVADTQYF	TGTGCCAGCAGCCCTCACGGGACAGGGGTTGCAGATACGCAGTATTTT
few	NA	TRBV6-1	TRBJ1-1	CASSKFRGLNTEAFF	TGTGCCAGCAGTAAATTCCGGGGCCTGAACACTGAAGCTTTCTTT
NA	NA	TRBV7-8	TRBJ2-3	CASSLSGLRVDTQYF	TGTGCCAGCAGCTTATCCGGTTTGAGGGTGGATACGCAGTATTTT
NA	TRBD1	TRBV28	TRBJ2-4	CASSLMQGASLDIQYF	TGTGCCAGCAGTTTAATGCAGGGGGCCTCCCTGGACATTCAGTACTTC
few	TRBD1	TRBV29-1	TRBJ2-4	CSVESPGQGLAKNIQYF	TGCAGCGTTGAATCACCGGGACAGGGGTTGGCCAAAAACATTCAGTACTTC
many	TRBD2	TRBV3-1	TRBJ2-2	CASSPWTSGGAGGELFF	TGTGCCAGCAGCCCTTGGACTAGCGGGGGGGCTGGCGGGGAGCTGTTTTTT
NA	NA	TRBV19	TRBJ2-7	CASSMNLPSYEQYF	TGTGCCAGTAGTATGAATTTGCCCTCCTACGAGCAGTACTTC
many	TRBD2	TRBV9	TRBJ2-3	CASSVGLAGVDTQYF	TGTGCCAGCAGCGTAGGGCTAGCGGGGGTGGATACGCAGTATTTT
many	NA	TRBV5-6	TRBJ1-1	CASRVPGNTEAFF	TGTGCCAGCAGGGTCCCGGGGAACACTGAAGCTTTCTTT
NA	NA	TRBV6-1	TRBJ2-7	CASSESITTSYEQYF	TGTGCCAGCAGTGAATCTATCACAACAAGCTACGAGCAGTACTTC
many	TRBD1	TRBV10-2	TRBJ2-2	CASSGETGINTGELFF	TGCGCCAGCAGTGGGGAGACAGGGATAAACACCGGGGAGCTGTTTTTT
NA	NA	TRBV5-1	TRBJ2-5	CASFRDLQETQYF	TGCGCCAGCTTCCGGGACCTTCAAGAGACCCAGTACTTC
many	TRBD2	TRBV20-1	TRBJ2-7	CMVSAGGSSAYEQYF	TGCATGGTCTCAGCGGGGGGATCATCCGCCTACGAGCAGTACTTC
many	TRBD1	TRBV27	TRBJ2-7	CASSLGQASSYEQYF	TGTGCCAGCAGTTTAGGACAGGCATCCTCCTACGAGCAGTACTTC
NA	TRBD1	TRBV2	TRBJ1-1	CACWDRYTEAFF	TGTGCCTGCTGGGACAGGTACACTGAAGCTTTCTTT
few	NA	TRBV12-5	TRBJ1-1	CASGRDTGMGTEAFF	TGTGCTAGTGGTCGGGACACGGGGATGGGCACTGAAGCTTTCTTT
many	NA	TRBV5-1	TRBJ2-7	CASSEDSRSSYEQYF	TGCGCCAGCAGTGAAGACTCGAGGAGCTCCTACGAGCAGTACTTC
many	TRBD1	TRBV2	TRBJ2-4	CASSSDRAAKNIQYF	TGTGCCAGCAGCTCGGACAGGGCTGCCAAAAACATTCAGTACTTC
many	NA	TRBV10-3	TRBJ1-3	CAISGGNTGNTIYF	TGTGCCATCAGTGGGGGGAATACCGGAAACACCATATATTTT
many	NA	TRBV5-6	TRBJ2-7	CASSLDYEQYF	TGTGCCAGCAGCTTGGATTACGAGCAGTACTTC
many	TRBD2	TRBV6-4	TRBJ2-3	CASSARGSTDTQYF	TGTGCCAGCAGTGCGCGGGGGAGCACAGATACGCAGTATTTT
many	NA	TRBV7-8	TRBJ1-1	CASSLDQGGTEAFF	TGTGCCAGCAGCTTAGATCAGGGTGGCACTGAAGCTTTCTTT
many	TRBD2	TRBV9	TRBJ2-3	CASSPRGGTDTQYF	TGTGCCAGCAGCCCTCGGGGGGGCACAGATACGCAGTATTTT
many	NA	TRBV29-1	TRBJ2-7	CSARGGDEQYF	TGCAGCGCCCGAGGGGGGGACGAGCAGTACTTC
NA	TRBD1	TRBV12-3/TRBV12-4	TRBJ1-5	CASLRGSWGQGNQPQHF	TGTGCCAGTCTTCGGGGCTCCTGGGGACAGGGGAATCAGCCCCAGCATTTT
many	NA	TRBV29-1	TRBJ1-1	CSVGTRGLNTEAFF	TGCAGCGTTGGAACCAGGGGACTGAACACTGAAGCTTTCTTT
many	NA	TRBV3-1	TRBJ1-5	CASSQDLGSRSGNQPQHF	TGTGCCAGCAGCCAAGATTTGGGCTCCCGGTCGGGCAATCAGCCCCAGCATTTT
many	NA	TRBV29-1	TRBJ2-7	CSVRDGESYEQYF	TGCAGCGTCCGGGACGGGGAGTCCTACGAGCAGTACTTC
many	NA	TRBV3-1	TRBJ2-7	CASSQDPYEQYF	TGTGCCAGCAGCCAAGATCCCTACGAGCAGTACTTC
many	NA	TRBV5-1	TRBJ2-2	CASSQSGQGELFF	TGCGCCAGCAGTCAGTCAGGTCAAGGGGAGCTGTTTTTT
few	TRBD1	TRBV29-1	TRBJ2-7	CSVGQGVYEQYF	TGCAGCGTGGGACAGGGGGTGTACGAGCAGTACTTC
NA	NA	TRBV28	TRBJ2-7	CAMGPVVSYEQYF	TGTGCCATGGGCCCCGTGGTCTCCTACGAGCAGTACTTC
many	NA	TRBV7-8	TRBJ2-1	CASSFAGPYNEQFF	TGTGCCAGCAGCTTTGCAGGGCCTTACAATGAGCAGTTCTTC
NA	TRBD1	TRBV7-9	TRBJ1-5	CASSRGQGYQPQHF	TGTGCCAGCAGCCGTGGACAGGGATATCAGCCCCAGCATTTT
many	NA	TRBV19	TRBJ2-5	CASSPPGPRETQYF	TGTGCCAGTAGTCCCCCCGGGCCGAGGGAGACCCAGTACTTC
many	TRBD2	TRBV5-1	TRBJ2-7	CASSFSPSGGLDYEQYF	TGCGCCAGCAGCTTTTCCCCAAGCGGGGGCCTAGACTACGAGCAGTACTTC
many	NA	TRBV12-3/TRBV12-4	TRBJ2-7	CASSLALGRSSYEQYF	TGTGCCAGCAGTTTAGCGCTGGGACGGAGCTCCTACGAGCAGTACTTC
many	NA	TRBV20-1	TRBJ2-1	CSARDLTGSPYNEQFF	TGCAGTGCTAGAGATTTGACAGGTTCCCCCTACAATGAGCAGTTCTTC
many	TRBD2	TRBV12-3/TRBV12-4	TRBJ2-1	CASSFGGRGGGFSYNEQFF	TGTGCCAGCAGTTTCGGTGGAAGGGGCGGGGGTTTCTCCTACAATGAGCAGTTCTTC
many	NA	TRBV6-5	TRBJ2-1	CASSAEGGYNEQFF	TGTGCCAGCAGCGCCGAGGGGGGCTACAATGAGCAGTTCTTC
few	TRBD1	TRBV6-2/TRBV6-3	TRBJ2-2	CASSSGQGDTGELFF	TGTGCCAGCAGCTCGGGACAGGGGGACACCGGGGAGCTGTTTTTT
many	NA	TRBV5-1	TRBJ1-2	CASSLGDVNYGYTF	TGCGCCAGCAGCTTGGGGGACGTTAACTATGGCTACACCTTC
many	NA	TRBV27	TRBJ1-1	CASSFRALPEGEAFF	TGTGCCAGCAGTTTTCGGGCCCTACCCGAGGGTGAAGCTTTCTTT
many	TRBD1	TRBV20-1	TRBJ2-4	CSASFRGLAKNIQYF	TGCAGTGCTAGCTTCAGGGGGCTAGCCAAAAACATTCAGTACTTC
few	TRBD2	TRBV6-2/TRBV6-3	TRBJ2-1	CASSYWLAGVLYNEQFF	TGTGCCAGCAGTTACTGGCTAGCGGGAGTTTTATACAATGAGCAGTTCTTC
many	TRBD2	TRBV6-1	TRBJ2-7	CASSESGGSSYEQYF	TGTGCCAGCAGTGAATCCGGGGGGAGCTCCTACGAGCAGTACTTC
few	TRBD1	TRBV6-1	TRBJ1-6	CASSITRDRGRNSPLHF	TGTGCCAGCAGCATTACGAGAGACAGGGGGCGGAATTCACCCCTCCACTTT
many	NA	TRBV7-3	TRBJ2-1	CASSLYRETVNEQFF	TGTGCCAGCAGCTTATACCGGGAAACGGTGAATGAGCAGTTCTTC
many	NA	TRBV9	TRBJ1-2	CASSVEVAAIYGYTF	TGTGCCAGCAGCGTAGAGGTCGCCGCGATCTATGGCTACACCTTC